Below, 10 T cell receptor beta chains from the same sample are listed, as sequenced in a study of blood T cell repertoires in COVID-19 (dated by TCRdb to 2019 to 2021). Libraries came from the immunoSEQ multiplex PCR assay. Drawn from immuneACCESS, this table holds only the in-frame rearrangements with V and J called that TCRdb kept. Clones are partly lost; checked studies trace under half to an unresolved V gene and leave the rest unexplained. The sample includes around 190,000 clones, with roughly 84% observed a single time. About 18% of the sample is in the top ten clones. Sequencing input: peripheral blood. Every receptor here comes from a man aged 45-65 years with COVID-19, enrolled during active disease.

The CDR3 loop is CASQGGPWVETQYF. The CDR3 coding sequence is TGTGCCAGCCAAGGGGGACCCTGGGTGGAGACCCAGTACTTC. The V and J genes are TRBV7-9 and TRBJ2-5, with TRBD1 as a possible D gene (6 bases). Trimming cost V 8 bases and J 5 bases, with 18 bases left between them. The CDR3 length is 14 residues. Per the germline V gene, CDR1 is SEHNR and CDR2 is FQNEAQ (reference sequence).

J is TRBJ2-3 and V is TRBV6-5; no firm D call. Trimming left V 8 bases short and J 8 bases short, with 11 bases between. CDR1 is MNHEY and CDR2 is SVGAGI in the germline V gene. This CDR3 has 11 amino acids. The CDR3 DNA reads TGTGCCAGCGGGCAATCTGGTACGCAGTATTTT. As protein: CASGQSGTQYF.

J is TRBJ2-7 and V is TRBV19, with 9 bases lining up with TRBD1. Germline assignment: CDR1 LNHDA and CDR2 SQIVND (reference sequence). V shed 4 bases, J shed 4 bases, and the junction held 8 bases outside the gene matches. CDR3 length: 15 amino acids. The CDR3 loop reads CASSRGTGYLYEQYF. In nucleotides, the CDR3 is TGTGCCAGTAGTAGAGGGACAGGGTACCTTTACGAGCAGTACTTC.

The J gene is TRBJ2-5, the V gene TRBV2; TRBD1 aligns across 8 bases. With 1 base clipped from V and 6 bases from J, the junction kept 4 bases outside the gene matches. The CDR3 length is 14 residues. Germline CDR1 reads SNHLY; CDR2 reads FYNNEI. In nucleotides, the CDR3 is TGTGCCAGCAGTGAAGGGACAGGGCGAAAGACCCAGTACTTC. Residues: CASSEGTGRKTQYF.

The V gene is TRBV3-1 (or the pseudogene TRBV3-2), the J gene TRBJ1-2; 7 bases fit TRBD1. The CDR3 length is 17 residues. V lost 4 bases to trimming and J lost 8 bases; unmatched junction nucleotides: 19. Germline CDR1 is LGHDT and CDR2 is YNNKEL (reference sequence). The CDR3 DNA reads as TGTGCCAGCAGCCTCGGCCTCCGGGGACAGTCGAGTCGCGGCTACACCTTC. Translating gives CASSLGLRGQSSRGYTF.

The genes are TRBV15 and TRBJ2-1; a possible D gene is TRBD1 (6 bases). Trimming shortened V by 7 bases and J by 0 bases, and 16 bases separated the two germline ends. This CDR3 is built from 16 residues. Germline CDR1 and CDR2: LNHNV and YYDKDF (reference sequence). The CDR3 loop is CATTETGTSSYNEQFF. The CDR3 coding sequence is TGTGCCACCACTGAGACCGGGACAAGCTCCTACAATGAGCAGTTCTTC.

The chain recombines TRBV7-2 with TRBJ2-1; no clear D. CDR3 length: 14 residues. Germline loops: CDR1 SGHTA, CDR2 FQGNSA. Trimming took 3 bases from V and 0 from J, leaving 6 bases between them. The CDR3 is CASSFDFSYNEQFF. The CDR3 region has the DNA TGTGCCAGCAGCTTCGACTTCTCCTACAATGAGCAGTTCTTC.

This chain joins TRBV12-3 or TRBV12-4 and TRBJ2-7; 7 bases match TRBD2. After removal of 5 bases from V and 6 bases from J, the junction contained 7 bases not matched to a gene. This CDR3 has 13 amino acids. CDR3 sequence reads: CASSLSGAIEQYF. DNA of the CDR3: TGTGCCAGCAGTCTAAGCGGGGCCATCGAGCAGTACTTC.

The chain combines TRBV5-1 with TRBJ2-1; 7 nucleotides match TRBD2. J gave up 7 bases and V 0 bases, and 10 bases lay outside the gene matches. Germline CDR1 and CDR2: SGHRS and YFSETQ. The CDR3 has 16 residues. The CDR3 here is CASSLVVAGARNEQFF. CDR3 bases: TGCGCCAGCAGCTTGGTTGTGGCGGGAGCTAGGAATGAGCAGTTCTTC. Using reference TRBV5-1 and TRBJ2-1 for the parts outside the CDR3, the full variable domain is KAGVTQTPRYLIKTRGQQVTLSCSPISGHRSVSWYQQTPGQGLQFLFEYFSETQRNKGNFPGRFSGRQFSNSRSEMNVSTLELGDSALYLCASSLVVAGARNEQFFGPGTRLTVL.

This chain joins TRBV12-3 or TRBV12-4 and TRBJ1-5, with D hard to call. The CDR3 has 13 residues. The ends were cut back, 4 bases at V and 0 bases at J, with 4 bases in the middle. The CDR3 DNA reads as TGTGCCAGCAGTTATAATAGCAATCAGCCCCAGCATTTT. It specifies CASSYNSNQPQHF.